What follows are 20 T cell receptor beta chains derived from one specimen sequenced in a study of blood T cell repertoires in COVID-19 (dated by TCRdb to about 2020). Library preparation employed the immunoSEQ multiplex PCR assay. TCRdb's version of the immuneACCESS table is confined to in-frame rearrangements and falls short of the full clone set. An unresolved V gene accounts for under half of the shortfall where checked; the remainder is of unknown origin. A total of 470,000 or so clones appear in this sample, 70% to 90% of them only once. The ten largest make up under 2.5% of the sample. Sequenced material: PBMCs or T cells enriched from blood (not recorded which). The receptor source for this set is a woman between 18 and 30 years old with acute COVID-19.

The chain combines TRBV6-5 with TRBJ2-7, with D possibly matching TRBD2 (6 bases). Germline V gene lookup returns CDR1 MNHEY and CDR2 SVGAGI. The CDR3 sequence is 15 residues long. V dropped 1 base and J dropped 1 base, with 11 bases sitting between them. The CDR3 DNA sequence: TGTGCCAGCAGTTACTGGCGGAGGGGTTCCTACGAGCAGTACTTC. Protein product: CASSYWRRGSYEQYF.

The CDR3 reads CASSLQAGGYNEQFF. DNA of the CDR3: TGCGCCAGCAGCTTGCAGGCGGGGGGGTACAATGAGCAGTTCTTC. The chain couples TRBV5-1 to TRBJ2-1; 9 nucleotides match TRBD2. The length of the CDR3 is 15 residues. V lost 1 base, J lost 4 bases, and 3 bases stayed unmatched. CDR1 and CDR2 (germline): SGHRS, YFSETQ. The whole variable domain, remainder taken from reference TRBV5-1 and TRBJ2-1, is KAGVTQTPRYLIKTRGQQVTLSCSPISGHRSVSWYQQTPGQGLQFLFEYFSETQRNKGNFPGRFSGRQFSNSRSEMNVSTLELGDSALYLCASSLQAGGYNEQFFGPGTRLTVL.

For the CDR3, the DNA is TGCGCCAGCAGCGAGCGACAGAGGAATCAGCCCCAGCATTTT. Translation gives CASSERQRNQPQHF. J is TRBJ1-5 and V is TRBV10-2, with D tentatively TRBD1 (5 bases). The CDR3 runs to 14 residues. CDR1 is WSHSY, CDR2 SAAADI, per germline. Deletions cut 6 bases from V and 4 bases from J, with 13 bases between.

V is TRBV9 and J is TRBJ2-1; no definite D call. V was pared by 2 bases and J by 7 bases, with 10 bases between. Germline assignment: CDR1 SGDLS and CDR2 YYNGEE. The CDR3 is 13 residues long. The chain's CDR3 is CASSVSVRNEQFF. DNA for the CDR3: TGTGCCAGCAGCGTTTCGGTGCGGAATGAGCAGTTCTTC. Full variable domain (remainder filled in from reference TRBV9 and TRBJ2-1): DSGVTQTPKHLITATGQRVTLRCSPRSGDLSVYWYQQSLDQGLQFLIQYYNGEERAKGNILERFSAQQFPDLHSELNLSSLELGDSALYFCASSVSVRNEQFFGPGTRLTVL.

V is TRBV4-1 and J is TRBJ2-2; 7 bases fit TRBD1. Trimming removed 4 bases from V and 5 bases from J; junction bases left unmatched: 7. There are 15 residues in the CDR3. Germline-derived CDR1 and CDR2 are MGHRA and YSYEKL. CDR3 amino acids: CASSPHRGLTGELFF. Here the CDR3 DNA reads TGCGCCAGCAGCCCGCACAGGGGATTGACCGGGGAGCTGTTTTTT.

V is TRBV11-2 and J is TRBJ2-1, with D possibly matching TRBD2 (6 bases). The germline gives CDR1 SGHAT, CDR2 FQNNGV. The ends were cut back, 11 bases at V and 4 bases at J, with 33 bases in the middle. This CDR3 region has 19 residues. The CDR3, as DNA: TGTGCCCCCCACCGTGGGGGACTCCGTTATTGGGATATGTACAATGAGCAGTTCTTC. It encodes CAPHRGGLRYWDMYNEQFF.

The CDR3 region has the DNA TGTGCCAGCTCACCACCTAGTGGGGTACTAGCGGGACTCAATGAGCAGTTCTTC. It translates to CASSPPSGVLAGLNEQFF. The chain combines TRBV18 with TRBJ2-1; TRBD2 matches at 10 bases. The V gene's germline CDR1 is KGHSH and CDR2 LQKENI. V trimming: 0 bases; J trimming: 6 bases; junction bases outside the gene matches: 11. This CDR3 contains 18 residues.

The rearrangement uses TRBV12-3 or TRBV12-4 and TRBJ1-4; D is unresolved. Between the trimmed V and J ends, which lost 5 bases and 6 bases, there was a span of 10 bases. The CDR3 spans 13 residues. The CDR3 bases are TGTGCCAGCAGTCTAGACAACCATGAAAAACTGTTTTTT. Encoded protein: CASSLDNHEKLFF.

This sequence joins TRBV5-5 and TRBJ1-1; D perhaps matches TRBD1 (5 bases). There are 15 residues in the CDR3. From germline, CDR1 is SGHKS and CDR2 YYEKEE (reference sequence). Trimming shortened V by 4 bases and J by 4 bases, and 17 bases separated the two germline ends. CDR3 DNA sequence: TGTGCCAGCAGCGCCGGCGGGGGGTTCGGCACTGAAGCTTTCTTT. Amino acids: CASSAGGGFGTEAFF.

This chain connects TRBV19 to TRBJ1-4; tentatively, D is TRBD1 (6 bases). Trimming took 6 bases from V and 3 from J, leaving 8 bases between them. The CDR3 covers 13 residues. CDR1 and CDR2 (germline): LNHDA, SQIVND (reference sequence). The CDR3 region is CASSRGSNEKLFF. In DNA form, the CDR3 reads TGTGCCAGTAGCAGGGGATCTAATGAAAAACTGTTTTTT.

The rearrangement uses TRBV21-1 and TRBJ1-4. TRBV21-1 is given as a pseudogene. CDR3 length equals 19 residues. CDR3 loop: CASSATRAGGVAYQRKLFF. The CDR3 bases are TGTGCCAGCAGCGCAACCCGCGCGGGGGGAGTTGCTTATCAAAGAAAACTGTTTTTT.

This clone has a single count. The CDR3 is CSVTPGLASQFF. Here the CDR3 DNA reads TGCAGCGTAACGCCGGGACTAGCTTCGCAGTTCTTC. The chain joins TRBV29-1 to TRBJ2-1, with 9 bases identical to TRBD2. This CDR3 spans 12 amino acids. Trimming cost V 6 bases and J 12 bases; bases outside gene matches: 9. Germline values: CDR1 SQVTM, CDR2 ANQGSEA.

The V and J genes are TRBV10-3 and TRBJ2-1; 8 nucleotides match TRBD2. The germline V gene encodes CDR1 ENHRY and CDR2 SYGVKD. The junction had 1 base not matched to a gene; V was cut back by 2 bases and J by 1 base. CDR3 size: 15 residues. In nucleotides, the CDR3 is TGTGCCATCAGTGAGCGGGAGGGTTCCTACAATGAGCAGTTCTTC. Its protein is CAISEREGSYNEQFF.

The chain is built from TRBV7-9 and TRBJ1-5; D is uncertain. V was cut by 0 bases and J by 8 bases, with 8 bases left in between. Germline loops: CDR1 SEHNR, CDR2 FQNEAQ (reference sequence). The CDR3 extends over 13 amino acids. CDR3 sequence (DNA): TGTGCCAGCAGCTTAGCGAACGGGGAGCCCCAGCATTTT. Translation gives CASSLANGEPQHF.

The chain combines TRBV11-2 with TRBJ1-1; a weak D match, TRBD1 (5 bases). Germline V CDR1 and CDR2: SGHAT, FQNNGV. This CDR3 has 13 residues. V was pared by 2 bases and J by 5 bases, with 9 bases between. The CDR3 DNA is TGTGCCAGCAGCTTACAGGGTCAGACTGAAGCTTTCTTT. Amino acids: CASSLQGQTEAFF.

This rearrangement joins TRBV11-2 to TRBJ2-2; weak D call: TRBD1 (6 bases). Trimming shortened V by 4 bases and J by 3 bases, and 12 bases separated the two germline ends. The CDR3 has 15 residues. Germline V gene data show CDR1 as SGHAT and CDR2 as FQNNGV. The CDR3 loop is CASSSTGWDTGELFF. DNA of the CDR3: TGTGCCAGCAGCTCAACAGGGTGGGACACCGGGGAGCTGTTTTTT.

CDR3 region: CASSPGAGRKRMNTEAFF. CDR3 sequence (DNA): TGTGCCAGCAGCCCCGGGGCAGGGAGGAAAAGAATGAACACTGAAGCTTTCTTT. The V gene is TRBV11-2, the J gene TRBJ1-1; possible D gene TRBD1, 5 bases. From germline, CDR1 is SGHAT and CDR2 FQNNGV. This CDR3 spans 18 amino acids. Between the trimmed V and J ends, which lost 5 bases and 0 bases, there was a span of 22 bases.

V is TRBV5-1 and J is TRBJ1-1; D may be TRBD1 (6 bases). V lost 1 base to trimming and J lost 6 bases, with 16 bases between them. The germline CDR1 and CDR2 sequences are SGHRS and YFSETQ. This CDR3 comprises 15 residues. CDR3 protein: CASSLREGGPAEAFF. CDR3 nucleotides: TGCGCCAGCAGCTTGAGGGAAGGGGGTCCGGCTGAAGCTTTCTTT.

V gene TRBV10-2 combines with J gene TRBJ2-5; D is perhaps TRBD2 (6 bases). This CDR3 comprises 12 residues. CDR1 and CDR2 (germline): WSHSY, SAAADI. V was pared by 8 bases and J by 5 bases, with 12 bases between. The chain's CDR3 is CASSAGRETQYF. CDR3 DNA: TGCGCCAGCTCCGCAGGGAGGGAGACCCAGTACTTC.

This clone was detected only a few times. The rearrangement uses TRBV25-1 and TRBJ1-4; D perhaps matches TRBD1 (5 bases). Trimming cost V 1 base and J 8 bases, with 14 bases left between them. This CDR3 is 15 amino acids long. Germline lookup yields CDR1 MGHDK and CDR2 SYGVNS. The CDR3 spells CASSEFLGGSEKLFF. CDR3 DNA: TGTGCCAGCAGTGAATTCCTCGGGGGATCGGAAAAACTGTTTTTT. Full variable domain (remainder filled in from reference TRBV25-1 and TRBJ1-4): EADIYQTPRYLVIGTGKKITLECSQTMGHDKMYWYQQDPGMELHLIHYSYGVNSTEKGDLSSESTVSRIRTEHFPLTLESARPSHTSQYLCASSEFLGGSEKLFFGSGTQLSVL.